This TCR beta chain was sequenced for a study of shared clonotypes between healthy human individuals. Only Caucasian adults living in Nashville, Tennessee made up the donor group. Trimming took 2 bases from V and 2 from J, leaving 12 bases between them. The CDR3 has 15 amino acids. The germline V gene encodes CDR1 SGHVS and CDR2 FNYEAQ. Repertoires were generated with immunoSEQ multiplex PCR, while TCRdb's copy carries only in-frame clones and drops some. The table shows about 340,000 clones, with around four fifths occurring only once. Only one count was recorded for this clone. Sequenced input: memory CD4+ T cells sorted from blood. Documented subset: CD45RA-negative fraction. The J gene is TRBJ1-2, the V gene TRBV7-6; tentative D call: TRBD1 (5 bases). This TCR was recovered from a man aged 30 to 45 in good health. In DNA form, the CDR3 reads TGTGCCAGCAGCTTATCAACAGGCCCAAACTATGGCTACACCTTC. This encodes CASSLSTGPNYGYTF. Full variable domain (remainder filled in from reference TRBV7-6 and TRBJ1-2): GAGVSQSPRYKVTKRGQDVALRCDPISGHVSLYWYRQALGQGPEFLTYFNYEAQQDKSGLPNDRFSAERPEGSISTLTIQRTEQRDSAMYRCASSLSTGPNYGYTFGSGTRLTVV.